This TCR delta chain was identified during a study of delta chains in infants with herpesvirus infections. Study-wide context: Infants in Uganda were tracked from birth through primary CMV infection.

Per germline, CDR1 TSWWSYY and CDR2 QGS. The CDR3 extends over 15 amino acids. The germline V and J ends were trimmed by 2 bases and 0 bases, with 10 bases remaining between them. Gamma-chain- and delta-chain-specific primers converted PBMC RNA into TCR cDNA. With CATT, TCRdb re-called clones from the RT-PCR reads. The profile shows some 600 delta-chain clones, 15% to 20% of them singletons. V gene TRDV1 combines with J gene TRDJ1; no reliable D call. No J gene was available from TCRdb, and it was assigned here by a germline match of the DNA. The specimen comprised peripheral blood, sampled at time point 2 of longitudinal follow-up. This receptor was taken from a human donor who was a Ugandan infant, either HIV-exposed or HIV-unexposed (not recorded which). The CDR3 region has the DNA TGTGCTCTTGGGGAAAAGGAGGGAGACACCGATAAACTCATCTTT. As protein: CALGEKEGDTDKLIF.